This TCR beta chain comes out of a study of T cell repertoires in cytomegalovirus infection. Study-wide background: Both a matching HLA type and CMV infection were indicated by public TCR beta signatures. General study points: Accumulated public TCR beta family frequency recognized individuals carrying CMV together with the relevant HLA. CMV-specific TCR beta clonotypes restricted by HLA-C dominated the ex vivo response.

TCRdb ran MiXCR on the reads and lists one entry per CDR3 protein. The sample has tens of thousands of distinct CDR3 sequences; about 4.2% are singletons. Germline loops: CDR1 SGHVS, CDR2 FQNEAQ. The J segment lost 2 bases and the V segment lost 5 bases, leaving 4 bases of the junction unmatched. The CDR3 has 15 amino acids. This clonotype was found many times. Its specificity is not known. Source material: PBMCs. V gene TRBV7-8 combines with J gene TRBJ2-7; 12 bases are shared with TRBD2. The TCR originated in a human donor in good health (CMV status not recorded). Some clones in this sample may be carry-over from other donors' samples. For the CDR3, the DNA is TGTGCCAGCAGCCTCACTAGCGGGGGGCCCTACGAGCAGTACTTC. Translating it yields CASSLTSGGPYEQYF.